The 10 T cell receptor beta chains below were found in one sample sequenced in a study of immune evolution from preneoplasia to lung adenocarcinoma. TCRdb's copy holds only in-frame clones and misses some; the assay was immunoSEQ multiplex PCR. This table has around 12,000 clones, roughly 84% appearing once. The sample comprised FFPE minimally invasive lung adenocarcinoma tissue. Every receptor here comes from a person in their 70s with lung adenocarcinoma.

The chain recombines TRBV5-1 with TRBJ2-5; TRBD2 might be the D (6 bases). This CDR3 has 14 amino acids. V was trimmed by 4 bases and J by 4 bases, leaving 14 bases between them. Per germline, CDR1 SGHRS and CDR2 YFSETQ. This CDR3 is CASSGGWGGETQYF. For the CDR3, the DNA is TGCGCCAGCAGCGGGGGATGGGGAGGAGAGACCCAGTACTTC.

Worth noting for this clone: This same CDR3 is encoded by further DNA sequences in the sample. CDR3 protein: CASSPSPAWGVQETQYF. The CDR3 DNA reads TGTGCCAGCTCACCATCGCCTGCGTGGGGGGTTCAAGAGACCCAGTACTTC. The chain has TRBV18 and TRBJ2-5; maybe TRBD2 (6 bases). This CDR3 has 17 amino acids. CDR1 is KGHSH, CDR2 LQKENI, per germline. The ends were cut back, 2 bases at V and 2 bases at J, with 18 bases in the middle.

This chain links TRBV7-8 with TRBJ2-7, with 11 nucleotides matching TRBD2. CDR3 length equals 15 residues. Trimming took 2 bases from V and 3 from J; bases not matched to a gene: 3. CDR1 and CDR2 (germline): SGHVS, FQNEAQ. The CDR3 loop reads CASSLTSGGYYEQYF. The CDR3 DNA sequence: TGTGCCAGCAGCTTAACTAGCGGGGGTTACTACGAGCAGTACTTC.

The chain recombines TRBV5-1 with TRBJ2-1; 10 nucleotides agree with TRBD2. Germline CDR1 is SGHRS and CDR2 is YFSETQ. The CDR3 has 15 residues. Trimming cost V 4 bases and J 7 bases; bases outside gene matches: 8. CDR3 sequence reads: CASSDLAGVTNEQFF. DNA of the CDR3: TGCGCCAGCAGCGATCTAGCGGGGGTTACGAATGAGCAGTTCTTC.

The chain carries TRBV30 and TRBJ2-2; maybe TRBD2 (6 bases). CDR3 size: 13 residues. In germline, CDR1 is GTSNPN, CDR2 SVGIG (reference sequence). Deletions cut 5 bases from V and 0 bases from J, with 7 bases between. The CDR3 protein is CAWRGTNTGELFF. The CDR3 coding sequence is TGTGCCTGGCGCGGGACGAACACCGGGGAGCTGTTTTTT. Together with reference TRBV30 and TRBJ2-2, the CDR3 gives the full variable domain: SQTIHQWPATLVQPVGSPLSLECTVEGTSNPNLYWYRQAAGRGLQLLFYSVGIGQISSEVPQNLSASRPQDRQFILSSKKLLLSDSGFYLCAWRGTNTGELFFGEGSRLTVL.

The chain carries TRBV4-2 and TRBJ1-3; 8 bases agree with TRBD1. Trimming at V came to 1 base and at J to 4 bases, leaving 12 bases not matched to a gene. Germline-derived CDR1 and CDR2 are LGHNA and YNFKEQ. CDR3 length: 18 amino acids. CDR3 sequence (DNA): TGTGCCAGCAGCCAAGGGGTTGGGGGCAGGGGGCGAGGAAACACCATATATTTT. Its translation is CASSQGVGGRGRGNTIYF.

The chain links TRBV30 to TRBJ1-5; D is unresolved. Trimming stripped 1 base from V and 0 bases from J, with 4 bases between. The CDR3 consists of 13 residues. Germline-derived CDR1 and CDR2 are GTSNPN and SVGIG (reference sequence). In nucleotides, the CDR3 is TGTGCCTGGAGTGAGAATAGCAATCAGCCCCAGCATTTT. Its protein is CAWSENSNQPQHF.

The chain combines TRBV7-2 with TRBJ1-2; the D is unclear. The length of the CDR3 is 13 residues. Germline V CDR1 and CDR2: SGHTA, FQGNSA. V was clipped by 5 bases and J by 4 bases, with 11 bases between them. The CDR3 bases are TGTGCCAGCAGCCCGGACGCAGGCTATGGCTACACCTTC. Amino acid sequence: CASSPDAGYGYTF.

The chain couples TRBV5-5 to TRBJ2-5, with D perhaps matching TRBD1 (6 bases). CDR1 and CDR2 (germline): SGHKS, YYEKEE (reference sequence). V was trimmed by 9 bases and J by 7 bases, leaving 19 bases between them. The CDR3 is 13 residues long. CDR3 DNA sequence: TGTGCCACCCAGGGGCCCGGGTCCTGGACCCAGTACTTC. It is translated as CATQGPGSWTQYF.

The CDR3 loop is CASSKVGGTGTVGGYTF. CDR3 nucleotide sequence: TGTGCCAGCAGCAAAGTGGGGGGGACAGGGACCGTTGGTGGCTACACCTTC. This chain links TRBV21-1 with TRBJ1-2; TRBD1, the D gene given by the table, was not confirmed from the DNA. TRBV21-1 is an annotated pseudogene. The length of the CDR3 is 17 residues.